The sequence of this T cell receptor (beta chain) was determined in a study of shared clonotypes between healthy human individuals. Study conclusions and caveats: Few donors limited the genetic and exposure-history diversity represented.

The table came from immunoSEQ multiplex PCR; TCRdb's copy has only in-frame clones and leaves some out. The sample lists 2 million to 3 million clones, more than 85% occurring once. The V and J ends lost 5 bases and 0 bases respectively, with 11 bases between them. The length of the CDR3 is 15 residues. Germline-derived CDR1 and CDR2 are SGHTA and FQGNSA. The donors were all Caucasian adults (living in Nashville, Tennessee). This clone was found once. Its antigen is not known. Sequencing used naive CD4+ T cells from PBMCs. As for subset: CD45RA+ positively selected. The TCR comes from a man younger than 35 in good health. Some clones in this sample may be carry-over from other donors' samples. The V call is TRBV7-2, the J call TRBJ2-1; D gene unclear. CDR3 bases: TGTGCCAGCAGCACCGAGGCTAGCTCCTACAATGAGCAGTTCTTC. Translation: CASSTEASSYNEQFF.